This T cell receptor beta chain was recorded in a study of blood T cell repertoires in COVID-19. V trimming: 4 bases; J trimming: 5 bases; junction bases outside the gene matches: 8. This CDR3 is 17 amino acids long. The germline V gene encodes CDR1 SGHRS and CDR2 YFSETQ. The repertoire was sequenced with immunoSEQ multiplex PCR; TCRdb's copy has only in-frame clones and lacks some. This sample has about 200,000 clones, with 70% to 85% found just once. This chain uses TRBV5-1 with TRBJ2-5; 16 bases are a match to TRBD2. This TCR came from a human donor in a cohort sampled during active COVID-19. The sequencing sample was made of peripheral blood. CDR3: CASSPGLAGGPGETQYF. Written as DNA, the CDR3 is TGCGCCAGCAGCCCGGGACTAGCGGGAGGGCCGGGGGAGACCCAGTACTTC.